One and the same sample provided the 2 T cell receptor beta chains below, sequenced in a study of blood T cell repertoires in COVID-19. TCRdb keeps only in-frame clones here, not all; method: immunoSEQ multiplex PCR. The table shows 110,000 to 150,000 clones, with around 86% occurring only once. The source material was PBMCs or T cells enriched from blood (not recorded which). All receptors come from a man aged 50 to 60 who had recovered from COVID-19.

This clone appeared a single time. The chain combines TRBV4-3 with TRBJ1-2; TRBD1 might be the D (5 bases). The CDR3 length is 18 residues. Germline V CDR1 and CDR2: LGHNA, YSLEER. Trimming removed 1 base from V and 3 bases from J, with 21 bases in between. The CDR3 here is CASSQVPQISDSYYGYTF. Here the CDR3 DNA reads TGCGCCAGCAGCCAAGTGCCCCAAATATCCGACAGCTACTATGGCTACACCTTC.

The rearrangement links TRBV12-3 or TRBV12-4 to TRBJ2-5; D not resolved. The V gene lost 6 bases and the J gene lost 5 bases, with 10 bases spanning the gap. This CDR3 is built from 12 residues. The CDR3 here is CASSLNEETQYF. CDR3 DNA: TGTGCCAGCAGCTTAAATGAGGAGACCCAGTACTTC.